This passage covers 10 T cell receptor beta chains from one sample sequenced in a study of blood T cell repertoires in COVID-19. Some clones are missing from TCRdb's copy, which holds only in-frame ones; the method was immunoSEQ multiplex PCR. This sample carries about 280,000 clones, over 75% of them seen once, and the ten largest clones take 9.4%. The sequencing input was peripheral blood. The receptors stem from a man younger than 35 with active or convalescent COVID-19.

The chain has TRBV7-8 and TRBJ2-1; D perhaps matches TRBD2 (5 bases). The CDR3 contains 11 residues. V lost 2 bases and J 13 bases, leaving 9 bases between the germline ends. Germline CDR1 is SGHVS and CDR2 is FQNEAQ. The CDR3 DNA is TGTGCCAGCAGCTTAAACGGGGAACAGTTCTTC. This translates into CASSLNGEQFF.

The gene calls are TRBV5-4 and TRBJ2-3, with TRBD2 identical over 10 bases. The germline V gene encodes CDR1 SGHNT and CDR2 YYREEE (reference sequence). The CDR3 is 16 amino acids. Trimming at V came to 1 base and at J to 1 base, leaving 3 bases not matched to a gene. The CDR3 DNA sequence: TGTGCCAGCAGCTTGTTCACTAGCGGGGGCACAGATACGCAGTATTTT. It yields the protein CASSLFTSGGTDTQYF.

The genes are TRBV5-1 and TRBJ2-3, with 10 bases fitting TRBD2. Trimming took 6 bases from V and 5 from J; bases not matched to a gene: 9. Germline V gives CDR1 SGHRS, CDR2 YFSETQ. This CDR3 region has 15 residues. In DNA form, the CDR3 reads TGCGCCAGCACCGGCACTAGCGGGGTCCGAGATACGCAGTATTTT. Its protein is CASTGTSGVRDTQYF.

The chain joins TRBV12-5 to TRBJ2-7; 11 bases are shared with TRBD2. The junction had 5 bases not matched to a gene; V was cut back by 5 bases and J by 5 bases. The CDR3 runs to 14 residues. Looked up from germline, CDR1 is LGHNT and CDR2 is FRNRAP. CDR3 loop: CASGVLAGAHEQYF. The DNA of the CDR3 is TGTGCTAGTGGTGTACTAGCGGGGGCCCACGAGCAGTACTTC.

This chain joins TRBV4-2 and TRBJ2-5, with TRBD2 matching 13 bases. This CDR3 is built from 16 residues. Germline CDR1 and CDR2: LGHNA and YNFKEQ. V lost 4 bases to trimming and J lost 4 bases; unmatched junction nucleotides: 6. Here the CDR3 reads CASSRGTSGEVETQYF. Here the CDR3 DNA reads TGTGCCAGCAGCCGAGGGACTAGCGGGGAGGTAGAGACCCAGTACTTC.

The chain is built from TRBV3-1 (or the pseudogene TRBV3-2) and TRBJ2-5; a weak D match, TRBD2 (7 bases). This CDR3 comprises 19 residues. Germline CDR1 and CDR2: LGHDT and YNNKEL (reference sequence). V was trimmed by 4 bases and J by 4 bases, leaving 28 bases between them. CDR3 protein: CASSRTPGGRGTPGETQYF. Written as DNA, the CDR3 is TGTGCCAGCAGCCGCACCCCCGGGGGGCGCGGTACCCCGGGAGAGACCCAGTACTTC.

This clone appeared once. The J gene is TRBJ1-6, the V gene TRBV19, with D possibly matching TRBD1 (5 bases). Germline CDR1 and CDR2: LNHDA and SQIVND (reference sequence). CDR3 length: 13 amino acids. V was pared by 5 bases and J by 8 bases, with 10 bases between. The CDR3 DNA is TGTGCCAGTAGTGTACGACAGTATTCACCCCTCCACTTT. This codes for CASSVRQYSPLHF.

CDR3 loop: CASSQDQREAYEQYF. DNA of the CDR3: TGTGCCAGCAGCCAAGACCAACGGGAAGCCTACGAGCAGTACTTC. J is TRBJ2-7 and V is TRBV3-1 (or the pseudogene TRBV3-2); D is perhaps TRBD2 (5 bases). The CDR3 is made up of 15 amino acids. Between the trimmed V and J ends, which lost 0 bases and 2 bases, there was a span of 11 bases. Germline CDR1 reads LGHDT; CDR2 reads YNNKEL (reference sequence).

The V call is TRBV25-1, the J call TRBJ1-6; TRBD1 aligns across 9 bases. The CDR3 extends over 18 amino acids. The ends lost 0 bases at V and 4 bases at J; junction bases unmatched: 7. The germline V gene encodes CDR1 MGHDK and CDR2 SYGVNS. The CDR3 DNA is TGTGCCAGCAGTGAATACCCATCGACAGGGGGATATAATTCACCCCTCCACTTT. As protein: CASSEYPSTGGYNSPLHF.

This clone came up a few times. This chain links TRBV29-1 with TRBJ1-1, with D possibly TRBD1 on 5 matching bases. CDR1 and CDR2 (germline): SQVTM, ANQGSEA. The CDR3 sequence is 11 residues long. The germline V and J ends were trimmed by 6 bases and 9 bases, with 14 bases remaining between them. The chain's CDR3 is CSVDSPLKAFF. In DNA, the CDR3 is TGCAGCGTCGACAGCCCGTTGAAAGCTTTCTTT. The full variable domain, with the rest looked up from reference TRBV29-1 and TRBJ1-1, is SAVISQKPSRDICQRGTSLTIQCQVDSQVTMMFWYRQQPGQSLTLIATANQGSEATYESGFVIDKFPISRPNLTFSTLTVSNMSPEDSSIYLCSVDSPLKAFFGQGTRLTVV.